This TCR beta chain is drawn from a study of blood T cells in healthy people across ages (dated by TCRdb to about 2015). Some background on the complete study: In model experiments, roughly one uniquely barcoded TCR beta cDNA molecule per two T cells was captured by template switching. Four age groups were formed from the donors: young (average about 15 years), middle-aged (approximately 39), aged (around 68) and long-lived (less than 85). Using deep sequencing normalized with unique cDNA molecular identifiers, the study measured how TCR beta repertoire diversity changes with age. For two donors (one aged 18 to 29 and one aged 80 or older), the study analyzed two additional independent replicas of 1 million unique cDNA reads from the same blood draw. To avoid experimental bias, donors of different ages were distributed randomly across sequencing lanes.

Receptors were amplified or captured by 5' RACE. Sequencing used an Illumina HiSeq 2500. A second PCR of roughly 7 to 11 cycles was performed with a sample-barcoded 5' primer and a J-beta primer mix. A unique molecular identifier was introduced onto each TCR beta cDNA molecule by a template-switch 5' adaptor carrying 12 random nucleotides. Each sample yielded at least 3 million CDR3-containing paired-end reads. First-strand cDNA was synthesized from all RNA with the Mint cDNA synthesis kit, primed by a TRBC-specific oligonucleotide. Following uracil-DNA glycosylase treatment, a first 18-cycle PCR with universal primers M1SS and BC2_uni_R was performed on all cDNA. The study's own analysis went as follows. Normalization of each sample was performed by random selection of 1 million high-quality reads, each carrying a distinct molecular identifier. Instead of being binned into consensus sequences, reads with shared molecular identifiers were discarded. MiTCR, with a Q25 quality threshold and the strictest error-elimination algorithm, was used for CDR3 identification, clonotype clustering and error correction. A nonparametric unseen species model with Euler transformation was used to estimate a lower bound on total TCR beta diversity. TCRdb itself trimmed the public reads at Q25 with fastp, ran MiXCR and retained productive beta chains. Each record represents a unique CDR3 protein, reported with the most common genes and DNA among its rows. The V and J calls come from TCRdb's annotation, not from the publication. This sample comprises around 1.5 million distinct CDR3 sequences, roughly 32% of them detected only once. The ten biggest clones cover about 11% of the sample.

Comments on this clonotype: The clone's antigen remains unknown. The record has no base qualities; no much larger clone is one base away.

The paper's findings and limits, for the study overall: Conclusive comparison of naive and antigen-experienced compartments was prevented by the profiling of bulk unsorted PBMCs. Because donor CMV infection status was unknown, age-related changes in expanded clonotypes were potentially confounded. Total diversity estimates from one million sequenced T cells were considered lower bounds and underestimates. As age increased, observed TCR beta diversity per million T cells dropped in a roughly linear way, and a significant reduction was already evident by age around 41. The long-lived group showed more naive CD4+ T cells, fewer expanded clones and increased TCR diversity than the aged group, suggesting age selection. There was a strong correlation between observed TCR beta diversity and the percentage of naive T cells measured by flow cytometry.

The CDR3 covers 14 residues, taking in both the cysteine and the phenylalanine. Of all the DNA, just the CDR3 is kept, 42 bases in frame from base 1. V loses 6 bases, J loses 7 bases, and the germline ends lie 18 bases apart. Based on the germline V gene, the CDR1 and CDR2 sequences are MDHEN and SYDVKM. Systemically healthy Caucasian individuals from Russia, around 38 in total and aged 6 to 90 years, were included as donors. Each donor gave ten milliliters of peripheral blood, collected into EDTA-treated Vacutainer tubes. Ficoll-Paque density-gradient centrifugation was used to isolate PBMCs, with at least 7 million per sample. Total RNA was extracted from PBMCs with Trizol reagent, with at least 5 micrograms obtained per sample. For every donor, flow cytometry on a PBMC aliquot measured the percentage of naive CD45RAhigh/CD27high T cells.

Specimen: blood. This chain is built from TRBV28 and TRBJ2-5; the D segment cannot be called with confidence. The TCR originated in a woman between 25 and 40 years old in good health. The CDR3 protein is CASSNTLVKGTQYF. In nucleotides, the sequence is TGTGCCAGCAGCAACACATTGGTTAAAGGGACCCAGTACTTC.